This T cell receptor beta chain emerged from a study of shared clonotypes between healthy human individuals. Study as a whole: Samples came from a couple of female and a few male donors aged 18 to 49.

Researchers drew on roughly 100 million PBMCs for genomic DNA from unsorted samples. The CDR3 has 14 amino acids. The V gene's germline CDR1 is WSHSY and CDR2 SAAADI. V lost 7 bases, J lost 4 bases, and 13 bases lay in between. Some clones are missing from TCRdb's copy, which holds only in-frame ones; the method was immunoSEQ multiplex PCR. Here the sample spans fewer than 550,000 clones, nearly 80% being singletons. The origin of this receptor is a woman aged 40-49 years in good health. Some clones in this sample may be carry-over from other donors' samples. The sample taken for sequencing was PBMCs. The chain uses TRBV10-2 and TRBJ2-2; D is possibly TRBD2 (6 bases). The CDR3 sequence is CASTGGSGTGELFF. In nucleotides, the CDR3 is TGCGCCAGCACAGGAGGGAGTGGCACCGGGGAGCTGTTTTTT.